This is a list of T cell receptor beta chains from one sample in a study of T cell changes during pregnancy in multiple sclerosis. Profiled with immunoSEQ multiplex PCR; TCRdb holds only in-frame clones, not every one. Altogether some 70,000 clones are present, 85% to 90% being singletons, with the ten largest covering more than 8%. Material: peripheral blood, obtained after pregnancy. All receptors derive from a female donor in good health, enrolled as a control in a pregnancy study. CDR3s include the opening cysteine and the closing phenylalanine or tryptophan. A D gene is named only where the DNA matches it firmly. Size is stated for part of the rows, as once, few or many counts, or as a class when the clone is expanded.

>.|.|TRBV2|TRBJ1-4
CASSEDRADEKLFF
TGTGCCAGCAGTGAAGACAGGGCGGATGAAAAACTGTTTTTT
>.|.|TRBV14|TRBJ1-2
CASSQVQPFLGYYGYTF
TGTGCCAGCAGCCAAGTTCAGCCATTCCTAGGCTACTATGGCTACACCTTC
>TRBD1|.|TRBV6-5|TRBJ2-7
CASRPRQGRYEQYF
TGTGCCAGCAGGCCCCGACAGGGACGTTACGAGCAGTACTTC
>.|.|TRBV29-1|TRBJ2-7
CSSILGGKSYEQYF
TGCAGCTCGATTCTAGGCGGGAAGTCGTACGAGCAGTACTTC
>.|.|TRBV5-1|TRBJ1-1
CASSVGGGTEAFF
TGCGCCAGCAGCGTGGGAGGAGGCACTGAAGCTTTCTTT
>TRBD1|few|TRBV7-9|TRBJ2-7
CASSTSLPGTGMYEQYF
TGTGCCAGCAGCACATCTCTCCCCGGGACAGGGATGTACGAGCAGTACTTC
>TRBD1|.|TRBV30|TRBJ1-3
CAWGRTGRSNTIYF
TGTGCCTGGGGGAGGACAGGGCGTTCAAACACCATATATTTT
>TRBD1|.|TRBV7-9|TRBJ1-4
CASSHQGGFEKLFF
TGTGCCAGCAGCCACCAGGGGGGCTTTGAAAAACTGTTTTTT
>TRBD1|.|TRBV7-2|TRBJ1-6
CASSSQGGSPSPLHF
TGTGCCAGCAGCTCCCAGGGGGGATCCCCTTCACCCCTCCACTTT
>.|.|TRBV30|TRBJ1-4
CAWNPTSPVEKLFF
TGTGCCTGGAATCCCACCAGTCCCGTAGAAAAACTGTTTTTT
>TRBD2|.|TRBV11-2|TRBJ2-1
CASSLVVGLAGRNEQFF
TGTGCCAGCAGCTTAGTGGTAGGACTAGCGGGCCGCAATGAGCAGTTCTTC
>TRBD1|.|TRBV6-6|TRBJ2-3
CASSYGTGVPDTQYF
TGTGCCAGCAGTTACGGGACAGGGGTCCCAGATACGCAGTATTTT